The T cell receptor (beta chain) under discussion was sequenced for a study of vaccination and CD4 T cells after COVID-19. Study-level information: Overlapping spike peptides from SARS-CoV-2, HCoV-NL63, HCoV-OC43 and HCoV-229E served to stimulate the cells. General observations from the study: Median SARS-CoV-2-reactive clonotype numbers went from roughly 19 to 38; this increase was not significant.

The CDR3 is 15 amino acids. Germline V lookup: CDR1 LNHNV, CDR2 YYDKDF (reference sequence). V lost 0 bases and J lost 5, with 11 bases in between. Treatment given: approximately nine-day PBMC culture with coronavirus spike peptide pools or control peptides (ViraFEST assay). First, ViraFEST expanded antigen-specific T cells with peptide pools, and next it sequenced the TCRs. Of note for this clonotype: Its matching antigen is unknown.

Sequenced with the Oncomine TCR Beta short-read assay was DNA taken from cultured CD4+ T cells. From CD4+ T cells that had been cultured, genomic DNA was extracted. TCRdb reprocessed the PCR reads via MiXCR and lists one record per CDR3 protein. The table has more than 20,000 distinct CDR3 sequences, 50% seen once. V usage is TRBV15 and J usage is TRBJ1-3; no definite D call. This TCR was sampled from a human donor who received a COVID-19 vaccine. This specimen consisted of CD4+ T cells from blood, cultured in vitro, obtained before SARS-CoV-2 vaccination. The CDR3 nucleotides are TGTGCCACCAGCAGAGATGTGGCGACGAGAAACACCATATATTTT. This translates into CATSRDVATRNTIYF.